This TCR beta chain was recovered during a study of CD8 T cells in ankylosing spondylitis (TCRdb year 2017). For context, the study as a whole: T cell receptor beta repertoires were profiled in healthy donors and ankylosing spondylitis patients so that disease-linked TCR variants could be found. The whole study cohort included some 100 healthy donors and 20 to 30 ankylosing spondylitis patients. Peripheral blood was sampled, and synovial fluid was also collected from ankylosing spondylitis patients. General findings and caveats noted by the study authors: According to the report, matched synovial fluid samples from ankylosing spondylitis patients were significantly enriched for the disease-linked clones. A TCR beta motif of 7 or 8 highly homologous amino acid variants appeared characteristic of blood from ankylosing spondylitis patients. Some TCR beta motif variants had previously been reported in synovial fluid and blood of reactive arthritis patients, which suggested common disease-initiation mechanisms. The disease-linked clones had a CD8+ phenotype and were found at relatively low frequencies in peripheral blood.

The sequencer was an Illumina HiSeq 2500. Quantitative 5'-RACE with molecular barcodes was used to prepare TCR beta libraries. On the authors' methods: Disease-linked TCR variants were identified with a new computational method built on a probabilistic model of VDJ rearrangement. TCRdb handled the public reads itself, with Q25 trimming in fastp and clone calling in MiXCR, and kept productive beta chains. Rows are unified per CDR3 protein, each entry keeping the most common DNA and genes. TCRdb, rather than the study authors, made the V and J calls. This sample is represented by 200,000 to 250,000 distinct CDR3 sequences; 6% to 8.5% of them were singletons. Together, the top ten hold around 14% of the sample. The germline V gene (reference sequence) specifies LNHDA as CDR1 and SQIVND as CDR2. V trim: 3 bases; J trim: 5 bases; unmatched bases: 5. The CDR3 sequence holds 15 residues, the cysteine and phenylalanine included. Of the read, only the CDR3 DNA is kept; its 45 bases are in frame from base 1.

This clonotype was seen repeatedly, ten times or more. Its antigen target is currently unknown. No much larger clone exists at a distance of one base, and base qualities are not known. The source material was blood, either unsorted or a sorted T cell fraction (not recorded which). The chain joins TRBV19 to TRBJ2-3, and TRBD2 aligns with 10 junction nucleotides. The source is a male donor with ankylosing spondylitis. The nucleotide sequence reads TGTGCCAGTAGTATCTGGCTAGCGGGAGTAGATACGCAGTATTTT. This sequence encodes CASSIWLAGVDTQYF.